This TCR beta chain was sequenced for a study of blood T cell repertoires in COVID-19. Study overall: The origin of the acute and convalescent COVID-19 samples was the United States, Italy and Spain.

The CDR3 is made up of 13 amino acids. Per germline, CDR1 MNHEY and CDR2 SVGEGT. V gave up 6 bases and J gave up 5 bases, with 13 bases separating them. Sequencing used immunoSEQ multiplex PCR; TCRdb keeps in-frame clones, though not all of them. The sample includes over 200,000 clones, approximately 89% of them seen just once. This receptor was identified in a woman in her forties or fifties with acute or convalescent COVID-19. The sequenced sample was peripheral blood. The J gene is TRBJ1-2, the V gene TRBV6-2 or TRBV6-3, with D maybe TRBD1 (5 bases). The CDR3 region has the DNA TGTGCCAGCAGCTCCCAGGGAAGGTATGGCTACACCTTC. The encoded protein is CASSSQGRYGYTF.